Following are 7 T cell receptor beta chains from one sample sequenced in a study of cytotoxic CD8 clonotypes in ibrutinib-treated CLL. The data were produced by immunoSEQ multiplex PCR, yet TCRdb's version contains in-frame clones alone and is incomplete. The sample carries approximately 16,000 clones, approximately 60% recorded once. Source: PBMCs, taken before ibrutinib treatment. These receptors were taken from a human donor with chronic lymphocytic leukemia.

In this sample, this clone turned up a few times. CDR3 nucleotides: TGCGCCAGCAGCTTACTAGCGGGAGATACGCAGTATTTT. Amino acid sequence: CASSLLAGDTQYF. V and J are TRBV5-1 and TRBJ2-3; TRBD2 agrees at 9 bases. Germline trimming cut 2 bases from V and 5 bases from J; bases unmatched to any gene: 0. The germline gives CDR1 SGHRS, CDR2 YFSETQ. The CDR3 runs 13 residues.

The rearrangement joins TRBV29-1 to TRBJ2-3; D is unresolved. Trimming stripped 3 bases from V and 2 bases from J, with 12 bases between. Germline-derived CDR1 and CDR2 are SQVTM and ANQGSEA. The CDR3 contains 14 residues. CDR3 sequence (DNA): TGCAGCGTTGACAGCGACCCACTCACAGATACGCAGTATTTT. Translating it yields CSVDSDPLTDTQYF.

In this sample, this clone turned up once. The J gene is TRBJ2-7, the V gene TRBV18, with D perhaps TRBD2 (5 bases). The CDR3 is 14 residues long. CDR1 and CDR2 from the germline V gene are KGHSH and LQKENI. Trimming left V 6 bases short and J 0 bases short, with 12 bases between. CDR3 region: CASSRGLSSYEQYV. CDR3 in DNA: TGTGCCAGCTCCCGGGGTTTAAGCTCCTACGAGCAGTACGTC.

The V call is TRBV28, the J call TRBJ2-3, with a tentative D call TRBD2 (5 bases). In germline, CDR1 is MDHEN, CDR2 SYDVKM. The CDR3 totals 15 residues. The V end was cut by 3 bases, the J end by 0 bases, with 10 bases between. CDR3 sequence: CASSLWTSSTDTQYF. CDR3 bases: TGTGCCAGCAGTTTGTGGACTTCGAGCACAGATACGCAGTATTTT. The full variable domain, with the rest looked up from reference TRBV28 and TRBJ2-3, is DVKVTQSSRYLVKRTGEKVFLECVQDMDHENMFWYRQDPGLGLRLIYFSYDVKMKEKGDIPEGYSVSREKKERFSLILESASTNQTSMYLCASSLWTSSTDTQYFGPGTRLTVL.

The CDR3 loop reads CSVVDRGSSYEQYF. The CDR3 DNA is TGCAGCGTTGTCGACAGGGGTTCTTCTTACGAGCAGTACTTC. The chain combines TRBV29-1 with TRBJ2-7; 8 positions agree with TRBD1. Germline CDR1 SQVTM, CDR2 ANQGSEA. V gave up 4 bases and J gave up 4 bases; unmatched junction bases: 9. The CDR3 consists of 14 residues.

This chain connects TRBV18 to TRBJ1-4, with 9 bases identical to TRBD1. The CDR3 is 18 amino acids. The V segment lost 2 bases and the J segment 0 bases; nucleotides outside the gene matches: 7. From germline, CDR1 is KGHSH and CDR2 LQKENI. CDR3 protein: CASSPFGQGIPTNEKLFF. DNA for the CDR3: TGTGCCAGCTCACCATTTGGACAGGGGATACCAACTAATGAAAAACTGTTTTTT.

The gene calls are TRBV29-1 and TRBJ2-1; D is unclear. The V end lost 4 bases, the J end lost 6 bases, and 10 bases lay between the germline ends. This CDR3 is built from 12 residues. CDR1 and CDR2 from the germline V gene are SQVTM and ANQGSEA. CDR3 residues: CSVGSWLNEQFF. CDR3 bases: TGCAGCGTTGGGAGCTGGCTCAATGAGCAGTTCTTC.